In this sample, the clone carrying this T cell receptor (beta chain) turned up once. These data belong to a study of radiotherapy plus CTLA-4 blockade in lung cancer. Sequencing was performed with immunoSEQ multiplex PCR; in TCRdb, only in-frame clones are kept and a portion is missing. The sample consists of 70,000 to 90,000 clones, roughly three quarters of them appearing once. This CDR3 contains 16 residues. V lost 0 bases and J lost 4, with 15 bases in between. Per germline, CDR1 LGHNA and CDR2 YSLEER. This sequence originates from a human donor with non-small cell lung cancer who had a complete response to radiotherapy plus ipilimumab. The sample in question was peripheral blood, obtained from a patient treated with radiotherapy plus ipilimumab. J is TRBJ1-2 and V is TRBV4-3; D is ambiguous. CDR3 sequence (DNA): TGCGCCAGCAGCCAAGATCACACAGCTTCGGGCTATGGCTACACCTTC. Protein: CASSQDHTASGYGYTF.